This TCR beta chain appears in the sequencing data of a study of CD8 T cells in Susac syndrome. In germline, CDR1 is KGHSH, CDR2 LQKENI. There are 14 residues in the CDR3. J gave up 2 bases and V 0 bases, and 1 base lay outside the gene matches. Peripheral blood CD8+ and CD4+ T cells were profiled by TCR beta sequencing. Isolation of CD8+ and CD4+ T cells was performed negatively, whereas enrichment of TEMRA cells was done by FACS. Reverse transcription of about 0.45 to 1 ug RNA was performed with random hexamers. The amplification used immunoSEQ multiplex PCR on TCR beta CDR3; it spanned 54 Vbeta and 13 Jbeta. TCRdb fed the immunoSEQ multiplex PCR reads into MiXCR, producing one record per CDR3 protein. The sample contains about 130,000 distinct CDR3 sequences, about 94% of which appear only once.

Sequenced: CD4+ T cells from PBMCs. This sequence originates from a human donor with multiple sclerosis. The chain couples TRBV18 to TRBJ2-7; TRBD1 matches 7 bases. The DNA for the CDR3 is TGTGCCAGCTCACCACCGGGACAGACCTACGAGCAGTACTTC. As protein: CASSPPGQTYEQYF.